This TCR beta chain appears in the sequencing data of a study of T cell responses to AZD1222 COVID-19 vaccine. Points from the study as a whole: Epitopes outside B.1.351 and B.1.1.7 mutated regions reportedly drew nearly half of spike TCRs. No repertoire was sampled before or during the peak T cell response, only after it. It should be noted that donors were predominantly white British and more often female, and clonal diversity was possibly underestimated. Dominant CD4 TCR responses targeted spike regions 160-218 and 743-854.

This clone was seen a single time. Its target is not known. This CDR3 has 18 amino acids. Some clones are missing from TCRdb's copy, which holds only in-frame ones; the method was immunoSEQ multiplex PCR. There are nearly 90,000 clones in the sample; around 88% occur only once, and 9% to 12% lies in the top ten. This clonotype was sampled from an adult in good health. The sample was peripheral blood, taken on day 0 of MenACWY control vaccination. The rearrangement links TRBV21-1 to TRBJ2-3; TRBD2, as called in the table, went unchecked against the DNA. TRBV21-1 is given as a pseudogene. Here the CDR3 reads CASIHRTSGGPSTDTQYF. CDR3 nucleotides: TGTGCCAGCATTCATCGGACTAGCGGGGGCCCTAGCACAGATACGCAGTATTTT.